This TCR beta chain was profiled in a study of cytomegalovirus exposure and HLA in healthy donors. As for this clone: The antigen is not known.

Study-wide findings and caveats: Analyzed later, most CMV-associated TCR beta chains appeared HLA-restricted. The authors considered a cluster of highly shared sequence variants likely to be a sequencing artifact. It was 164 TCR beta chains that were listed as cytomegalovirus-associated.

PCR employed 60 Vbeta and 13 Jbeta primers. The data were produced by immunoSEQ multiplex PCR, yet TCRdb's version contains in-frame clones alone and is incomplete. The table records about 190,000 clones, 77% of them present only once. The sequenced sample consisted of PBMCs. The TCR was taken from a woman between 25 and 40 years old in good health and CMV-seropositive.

The CDR3 DNA reads TGTGCCAGTATAGGCCGGACAGAACGTAATTCACCCCTCCACTTT. It yields the protein CASIGRTERNSPLHF. The chain is built from TRBV19 and TRBJ1-6; perhaps TRBD1 as D (6 bases). V was cut by 7 bases and J by 6 bases, with 16 bases left in between. CDR3 size: 15 residues. Germline loops: CDR1 LNHDA, CDR2 SQIVND (reference sequence).